The rows below give T cell receptor beta chains drawn from one sample of a study of T-cell memory formation after mild COVID-19. TCRdb used MiXCR to reprocess the 5' RACE reads, holding one entry per CDR3 protein. The repertoire includes 190,000 or so distinct CDR3 sequences, roughly a fifth of them detected once, and about 21% sits in the top ten. Sequenced sample: PBMCs or a T cell subset sorted from them (not recorded which). These TCRs come from an adult woman who had mild COVID-19 (a few samples of this study predate the infection). Cell type and time point are not known. CDR3s leave out the opening cysteine and the closing phenylalanine or tryptophan. Each record gives: V gene, J gene, CDR3 protein.

>TRBV2|TRBJ2-3
ASSEDREADTQY
>TRBV5-1|TRBJ2-2
ASSFVEGLISTGELF
>TRBV3-1|TRBJ2-7
ASSQVFVAGPEYEQY
>TRBV20-1|TRBJ1-5
SARAPGEAQPQH
>TRBV7-9|TRBJ2-5
ASSLYGKETQY
>TRBV12-3/TRBV12-4|TRBJ2-7
ASSFRQLYEQY
>TRBV7-7|TRBJ1-1
ASRPMAGVEAF
>TRBV9|TRBJ2-5
ASSVDGPGETQY
>TRBV6-2/TRBV6-3|TRBJ2-1
ASSYSSGPYNEQF
>TRBV2|TRBJ2-3
ASSEIPADTQY
>TRBV28|TRBJ2-2
ASSGPLITGELF
>TRBV7-6|TRBJ2-7
ASSLYGTPDTYEQY
>TRBV14|TRBJ2-7
ASSRRGWYYEQY
>TRBV3-1|TRBJ2-7
ASSQGDLTYEQY
>TRBV10-1|TRBJ1-6
ASQDRSPLH
>TRBV7-8|TRBJ2-3
ASSPRWEGTQY
>TRBV20-1|TRBJ2-3
SARDPLAGYTDTQY
>TRBV12-3/TRBV12-4|TRBJ2-7
ASSTQDRAHEQY
>TRBV4-1|TRBJ1-1
ASSQDRAANTEAF
>TRBV10-3|TRBJ2-3
AISDPGGTDTQY